What follows are 30 T cell receptor beta chains derived from one specimen sequenced in a study of CXCR3-negative and CXCR3-positive naive CD8 T cells. Their antigen targets remain unknown. With UMI labels, 5' RACE was used to prepare the TRB cDNA libraries. Each CDR3 protein gets one entry in TCRdb, which reprocessed the 5' RACE reads and gives no DNA. The listing contains 2,500 to 3,500 distinct CDR3 sequences. Study-wide results and caveats: CXCR3-positive naive cells carried more hydrophobic TRB CDR3s than CXCR3-negative naive cells did.

The sample was naive CXCR3+ CD8+ T cells from blood. The subset denotes: CD45RO-CCR7+CD27+CD95- naive CD8+ T cells expressing CXCR3 (TNR3+). The receptors stem from a human donor in good health. Some clones in this sample may be carry-over from other donors' samples.

This clonotype counts as medium-sized by frequency. The chain uses TRBV4-2 and TRBJ1-1; no DNA is available, so the TRBD1 call from TCRdb remains unchecked. In germline, CDR1 is LGHNA, CDR2 YNFKEQ. CDR3 length: 13 amino acids. The CDR3 sequence: CASSPTGYTEAFF.

The rearrangement uses TRBV5-4 and TRBJ2-3; with no DNA, the TCRdb D assignment of TRBD2 cannot be verified. The CDR3 has 15 residues. Germline V CDR1 and CDR2: SGHNT, YYREEE (reference sequence). The CDR3 sequence is CASSFSGGPTDTQYF.

By frequency, this clonotype is medium-sized (0.01 to 0.1%). The V call is TRBV11-2, the J call TRBJ2-7; TCRdb outputs TRBD2, but without DNA this stays unchecked. This CDR3 comprises 16 residues. Germline-derived CDR1 and CDR2 are SGHAT and FQNNGV. Here the CDR3 reads CASSLDSAREGYEQYF.

Considering frequency, this clonotype is medium-sized. The chain's CDR3 is CASSSLYGTSRYEQYF. The rearrangement links TRBV5-1 to TRBJ2-7; the D call of TRBD2 rests on TCRdb alone, since no DNA is present to check it. The CDR3 sequence is 16 residues long. Germline CDR1 and CDR2: SGHRS and YFSETQ.

This clonotype counts as medium-sized (0.01 to 0.1%) by frequency. This chain links TRBV14 with TRBJ2-1. This CDR3 spans 13 amino acids. From germline, CDR1 is SGHDN and CDR2 FVKESK. The CDR3: CASSQLKFNEQFF.

By frequency, this clonotype registers medium-sized. The chain links TRBV7-6 to TRBJ2-7; TCRdb returns TRBD1, unconfirmable since there is no DNA. Germline V gene lookup returns CDR1 SGHVS and CDR2 FNYEAQ. This CDR3 comprises 16 residues. CDR3 sequence reads: CASSLSPGQGSYEQYF.

Frequency places this clonotype as medium-sized. This sequence joins TRBV15 and TRBJ2-7; the D gene TCRdb calls, TRBD1, cannot be checked with no DNA. The CDR3 is 15 amino acids. The V gene's germline CDR1 is LNHNV and CDR2 YYDKDF (reference sequence). This chain's CDR3 is CATSGGTGASYEQYF. Looking up the rest from reference TRBV15 and TRBJ2-7 gives the full variable domain: DAMVIQNPRYQVTQFGKPVTLSCSQTLNHNVMYWYQQKSSQAPKLLFHYYDKDFNNEADTPDNFQSRRPNTSFCFLDIRSPGLGDTAMYLCATSGGTGASYEQYFGPGTRLTVT.

This clonotype is deemed medium-sized by its frequency. V gene TRBV5-6 combines with J gene TRBJ2-1; TCRdb designates TRBD1, a call that cannot be tested without DNA. The CDR3 length is 13 residues. Germline assignment: CDR1 SGHDT and CDR2 YYEEEE. The CDR3: CASSVGQPNEQFF.

Considering frequency, this clonotype is medium-sized. The genes are TRBV27 and TRBJ2-1; no DNA is available, so the TRBD1 call from TCRdb remains unchecked. Germline assignment: CDR1 MNHEY and CDR2 SMNVEV (reference sequence). This CDR3 is 14 amino acids long. CDR3 loop: CASSLQGAYNEQFF.

The chain carries TRBV4-1 and TRBJ2-2; lacking DNA, the TRBD2 call made by TCRdb goes unchecked. This CDR3 has 19 amino acids. In germline, CDR1 is MGHRA, CDR2 YSYEKL. CDR3 residues: CASSPPTGREGPYTGELFF.

This chain uses TRBV4-3 with TRBJ2-7; with no DNA, the TCRdb D assignment of TRBD1 cannot be verified. The CDR3 consists of 15 residues. Per the germline V gene, CDR1 is LGHNA and CDR2 is YSLEER. CDR3: CASSQGFGGIYEQYF.

Considering frequency, this clonotype is medium-sized. This chain connects TRBV7-8 to TRBJ2-2; TCRdb's D call of TRBD2 is untestable without DNA. The CDR3 totals 16 residues. CDR1 and CDR2 from the germline V gene are SGHVS and FQNEAQ. The CDR3 spells CASTLRDLGRTGELFF. Full variable domain (outside the CDR3, taken from reference TRBV7-8 and TRBJ2-2): GAGVSQSPRYKVAKRGQDVALRCDPISGHVSLFWYQQALGQGPEFLTYFQNEAQLDKSGLPSDRFFAERPEGSVSTLKIQRTQQEDSAVYLCASTLRDLGRTGELFFGEGSRLTVL.

V gene TRBV19 combines with J gene TRBJ1-2; the D call from TCRdb, TRBD1, cannot be confirmed without DNA. Germline CDR1 reads LNHDA; CDR2 reads SQIVND (reference sequence). The length of the CDR3 is 14 residues. CDR3 loop: CASSITGTGTGYTF.

The V gene is TRBV4-3, the J gene TRBJ1-2; TCRdb's D gene call, TRBD1, goes unchecked for lack of DNA. The CDR3 runs to 13 residues. Per the germline V gene, CDR1 is LGHNA and CDR2 is YSLEER. The CDR3 sequence is CASSQAGGYGYTF.

By frequency, this clonotype registers large. The V and J genes are TRBV7-6 and TRBJ1-1; the TCRdb D gene call, TRBD1, has no DNA to confirm it. This CDR3 is 14 amino acids long. Per the germline V gene, CDR1 is SGHVS and CDR2 is FNYEAQ. The CDR3 region is CASSFWGQNTEAFF.

This clonotype ranks as medium-sized in terms of frequency. This chain links TRBV7-2 with TRBJ2-7. The CDR3 runs to 12 residues. From germline, CDR1 is SGHTA and CDR2 FQGNSA. The CDR3 reads CASSPSPYEQYF.

By frequency, this clonotype is medium-sized (0.01 to 0.1%). The chain combines TRBV25-1 with TRBJ2-7; TCRdb proposes TRBD1, but this gene call is untestable without DNA. This CDR3 comprises 21 residues. Germline V gives CDR1 MGHDK, CDR2 SYGVNS. The CDR3 sequence is CASSESSSPGGGPRANYEQYF.

By frequency, this clonotype registers medium-sized. The chain couples TRBV29-1 to TRBJ2-5; as DNA is missing, the TRBD1 call by TCRdb cannot be tested. The V gene's germline CDR1 is SQVTM and CDR2 ANQGSEA. The CDR3 spans 16 residues. CDR3 sequence: CSVATPGQPPQETQYF.

The V gene is TRBV19, the J gene TRBJ2-1; the D call from TCRdb, TRBD2, cannot be confirmed without DNA. CDR3 length equals 16 residues. Germline V CDR1 and CDR2: LNHDA, SQIVND (reference sequence). The CDR3 reads CASVGPSRSSYNEQFF.

Frequency places this clonotype as medium-sized (0.01 to 0.1%). The chain has TRBV7-2 and TRBJ2-1. The CDR3 contains 12 residues. Germline V gene lookup returns CDR1 SGHTA and CDR2 FQGNSA. The CDR3 is CATGVDLWAQFF.

The chain employs TRBV4-3 and TRBJ2-7. CDR1 is LGHNA and CDR2 is YSLEER in the germline V gene. The CDR3 extends over 15 amino acids. CDR3 in amino acids: CASSQDRTGPYEQYF.

This clonotype is identified as medium-sized from frequency. This sequence joins TRBV14 and TRBJ2-1; no DNA is available, so the TRBD2 call from TCRdb remains unchecked. CDR1 and CDR2 (germline): SGHDN, FVKESK. The length of the CDR3 is 13 residues. The CDR3 protein is CASSPNVAGPQFF.

The chain recombines TRBV23-1 with TRBJ2-1; as DNA is missing, the TRBD1 call by TCRdb cannot be tested. TRBV23-1 is an ORF, with its function uncertain. The CDR3 is 16 amino acids. CDR3 amino acids: CASSQSNRLTYNEQFF.

Its frequency marks this clonotype as medium-sized (0.01 to 0.1%). The rearrangement uses TRBV7-9 and TRBJ2-6. Germline V gene lookup returns CDR1 SEHNR and CDR2 FQNEAQ (reference sequence). The CDR3 extends over 11 amino acids. This chain's CDR3 is CASPGANVLTF.

Measured by frequency, this clonotype is medium-sized. CDR3 residues: CSPRGRQGPNTEAFF. The chain uses TRBV29-1 and TRBJ1-1; with no DNA, the TCRdb D assignment of TRBD1 cannot be verified. The CDR3 is made up of 15 amino acids. The germline V gene has CDR1 SQVTM and CDR2 ANQGSEA.

The chain employs TRBV6-6 and TRBJ1-1; TCRdb's D call of TRBD1 is untestable without DNA. In germline, CDR1 is MNHNY, CDR2 SVGAGI (reference sequence). The CDR3 consists of 15 residues. CDR3 sequence reads: CASSHAGTGYLEAFF.

Here the CDR3 reads CASSSEWFGTVLNQETQYF. This chain connects TRBV11-2 to TRBJ2-5; as DNA is missing, the TRBD1 call by TCRdb cannot be tested. The germline V gene encodes CDR1 SGHAT and CDR2 FQNNGV. The CDR3 length is 19 residues.

This clonotype counts as medium-sized by frequency. The chain uses TRBV3-1 and TRBJ2-1; no DNA is available, so the TRBD2 call from TCRdb remains unchecked. Germline V gene data show CDR1 as LGHDT and CDR2 as YNNKEL (reference sequence). This CDR3 spans 18 amino acids. CDR3 sequence: CASSQDLKPGLAGDEQFF.

This clonotype is classed as medium-sized (0.01 to 0.1%) by frequency. The J gene is TRBJ2-1, the V gene TRBV27; TCRdb returns TRBD1, unconfirmable since there is no DNA. CDR1 is MNHEY, CDR2 SMNVEV, per germline (reference sequence). The CDR3 totals 15 residues. This chain's CDR3 is CASSVTGGSYNEQFF.

The chain couples TRBV29-1 to TRBJ2-7; TCRdb selects TRBD2, and the lack of DNA leaves this call unchecked. This CDR3 contains 14 residues. Germline V gene sequence: CDR1 SQVTM, CDR2 ANQGSEA. The CDR3 protein is CSVETTAGGYEQYF.